Reported below is one T cell receptor beta chain. No antigen is known for it. CDR3 length: 14 amino acids. The germline V gene encodes CDR1 MDHEN and CDR2 SYDVKM. After removal of 6 bases from V and 3 bases from J, the junction contained 6 bases not matched to a gene. This sample stems from a study of T cell clones after liver transplantation. The study, taken as a whole, reports: Post-transplant time points were not standardized, so conclusions are preliminary.

Generated by immunoSEQ multiplex PCR, the TCRdb table keeps only in-frame clones and is missing some. Counted here are roughly 67,000 clones, around 92% occurring once; the ten biggest clones make up more than 0.85%. The chain carries TRBV28 and TRBJ2-3; 7 nucleotides agree with TRBD2. The sequences come from CD4+ T cells from blood, collected less than 26 months after liver transplant. This TCR derives from a human patient who received a liver transplant. T cells may partly derive from the graft donor. The DNA of the CDR3 is TGTGCCAGCAGGCGGGGGAAGTCAACAGATACGCAGTATTTT. It is translated as CASRRGKSTDTQYF.